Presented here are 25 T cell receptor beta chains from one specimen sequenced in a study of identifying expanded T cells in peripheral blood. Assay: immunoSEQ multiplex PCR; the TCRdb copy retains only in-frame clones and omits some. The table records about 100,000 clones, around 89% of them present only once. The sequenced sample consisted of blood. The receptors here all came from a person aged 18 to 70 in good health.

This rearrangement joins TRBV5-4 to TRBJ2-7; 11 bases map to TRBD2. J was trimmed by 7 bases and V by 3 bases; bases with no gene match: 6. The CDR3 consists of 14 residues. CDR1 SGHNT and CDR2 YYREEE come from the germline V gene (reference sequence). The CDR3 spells CASSSLAGEGEQYF. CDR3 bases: TGTGCCAGCAGCTCACTAGCGGGGGAAGGTGAGCAGTACTTC.

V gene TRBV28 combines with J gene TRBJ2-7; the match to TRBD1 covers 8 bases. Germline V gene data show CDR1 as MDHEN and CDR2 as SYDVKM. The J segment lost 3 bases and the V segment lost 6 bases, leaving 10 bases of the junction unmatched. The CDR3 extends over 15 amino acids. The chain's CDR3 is CASRMAGQDFYEQYF. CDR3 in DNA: TGTGCCAGCAGGATGGCGGGACAGGACTTCTACGAGCAGTACTTC.

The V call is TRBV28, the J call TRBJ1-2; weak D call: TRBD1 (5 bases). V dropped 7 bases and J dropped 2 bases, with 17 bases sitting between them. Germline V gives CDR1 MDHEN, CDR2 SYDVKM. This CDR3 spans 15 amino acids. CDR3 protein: CASKYTGTANYGYTF. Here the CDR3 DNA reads TGTGCCAGCAAGTACACCGGGACGGCGAACTATGGCTACACCTTC.

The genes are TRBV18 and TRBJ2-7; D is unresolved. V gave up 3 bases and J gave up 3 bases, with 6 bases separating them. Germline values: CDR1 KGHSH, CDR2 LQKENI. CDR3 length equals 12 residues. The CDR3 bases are TGTGCCAGCTCACCGGACCGCTACGAGCAGTACTTC. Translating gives CASSPDRYEQYF.

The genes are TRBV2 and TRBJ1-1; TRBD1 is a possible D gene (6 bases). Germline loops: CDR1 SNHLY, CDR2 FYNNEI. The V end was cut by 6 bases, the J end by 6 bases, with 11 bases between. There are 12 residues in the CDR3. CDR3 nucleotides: TGTGCCAGCAGAGTAGGGGGGCCTGAAGCTTTCTTT. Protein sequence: CASRVGGPEAFF.

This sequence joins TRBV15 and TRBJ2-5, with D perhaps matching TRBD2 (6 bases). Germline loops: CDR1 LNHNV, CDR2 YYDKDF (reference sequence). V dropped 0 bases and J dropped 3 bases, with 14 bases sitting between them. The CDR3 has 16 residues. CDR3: CATSRDFVGGEETQYF. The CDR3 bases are TGTGCCACCAGCAGAGACTTTGTGGGAGGAGAAGAGACCCAGTACTTC.

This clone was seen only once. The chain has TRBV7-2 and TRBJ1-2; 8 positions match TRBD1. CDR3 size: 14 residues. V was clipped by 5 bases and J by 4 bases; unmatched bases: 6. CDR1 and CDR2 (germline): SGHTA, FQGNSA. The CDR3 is CASSQDRAGYGYTF. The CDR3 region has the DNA TGTGCCAGCAGCCAGGACAGGGCGGGCTATGGCTACACCTTC.

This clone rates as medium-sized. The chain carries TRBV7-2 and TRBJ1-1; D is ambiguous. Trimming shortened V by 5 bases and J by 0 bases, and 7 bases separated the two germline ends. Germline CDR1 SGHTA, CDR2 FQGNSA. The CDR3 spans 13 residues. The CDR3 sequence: CASSPEMNTEAFF. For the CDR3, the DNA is TGTGCCAGCAGCCCAGAGATGAACACTGAAGCTTTCTTT.

The CDR3 region is CASSVVQGGTEAFF. Here the CDR3 DNA reads TGTGCCAGCAGCGTAGTACAGGGTGGCACTGAAGCTTTCTTT. The chain carries TRBV9 and TRBJ1-1; a weak D match, TRBD1 (6 bases). The length of the CDR3 is 14 residues. V gave up 0 bases and J gave up 4 bases, with 10 bases separating them. Looked up from germline, CDR1 is SGDLS and CDR2 is YYNGEE.

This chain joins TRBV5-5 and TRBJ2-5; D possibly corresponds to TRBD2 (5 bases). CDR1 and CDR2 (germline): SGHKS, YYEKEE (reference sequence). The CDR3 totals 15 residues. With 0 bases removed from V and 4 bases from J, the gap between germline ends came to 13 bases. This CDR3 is CASSLAVLRVETQYF. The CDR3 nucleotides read TGTGCCAGCAGCTTGGCGGTCTTGAGGGTAGAGACCCAGTACTTC.

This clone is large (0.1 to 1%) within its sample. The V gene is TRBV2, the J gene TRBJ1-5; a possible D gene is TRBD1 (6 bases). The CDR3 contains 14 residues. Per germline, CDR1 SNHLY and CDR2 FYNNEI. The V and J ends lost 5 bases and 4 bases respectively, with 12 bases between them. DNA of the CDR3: TGTGCCAGCAGTTCGCCGGGACAAAATCAGCCCCAGCATTTT. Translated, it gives CASSSPGQNQPQHF.

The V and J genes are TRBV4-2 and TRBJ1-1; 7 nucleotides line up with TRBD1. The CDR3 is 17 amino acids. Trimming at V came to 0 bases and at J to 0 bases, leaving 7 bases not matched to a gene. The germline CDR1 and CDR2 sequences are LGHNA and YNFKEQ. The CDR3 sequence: CASSQDANRGMNTEAFF. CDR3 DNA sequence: TGTGCCAGCAGCCAAGATGCAAACAGGGGAATGAACACTGAAGCTTTCTTT.

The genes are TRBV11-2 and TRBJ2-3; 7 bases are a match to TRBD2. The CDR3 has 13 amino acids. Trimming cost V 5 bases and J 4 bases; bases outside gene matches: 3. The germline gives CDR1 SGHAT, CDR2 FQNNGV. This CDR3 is CASSRGRADTQYF. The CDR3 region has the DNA TGTGCCAGCAGCCGGGGGAGGGCAGATACGCAGTATTTT.

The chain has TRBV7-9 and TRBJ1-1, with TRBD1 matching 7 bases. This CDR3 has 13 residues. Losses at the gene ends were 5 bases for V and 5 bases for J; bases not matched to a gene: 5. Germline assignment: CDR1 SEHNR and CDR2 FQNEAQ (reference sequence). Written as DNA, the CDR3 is TGTGCCAGCAGCCCGACAGGGACGACTGAAGCTTTCTTT. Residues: CASSPTGTTEAFF.

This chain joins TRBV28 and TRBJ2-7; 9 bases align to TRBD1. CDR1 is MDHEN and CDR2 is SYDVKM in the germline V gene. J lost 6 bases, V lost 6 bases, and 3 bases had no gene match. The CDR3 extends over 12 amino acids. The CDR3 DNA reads TGTGCCAGCAGCCCGACAGGGGGCGAGCAGTACTTC. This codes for CASSPTGGEQYF.

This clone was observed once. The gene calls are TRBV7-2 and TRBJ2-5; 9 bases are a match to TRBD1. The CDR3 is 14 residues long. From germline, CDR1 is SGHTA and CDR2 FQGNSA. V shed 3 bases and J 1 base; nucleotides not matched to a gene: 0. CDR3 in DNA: TGTGCCAGCAGCTTGGACAGGGGCCAAGAGACCCAGTACTTC. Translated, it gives CASSLDRGQETQYF.

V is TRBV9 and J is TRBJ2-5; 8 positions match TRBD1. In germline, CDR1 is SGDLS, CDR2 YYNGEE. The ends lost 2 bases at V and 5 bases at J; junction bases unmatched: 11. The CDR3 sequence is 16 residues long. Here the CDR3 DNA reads TGTGCCAGCAGCGTCGCCGCGGGACAGGTCTACGAGACCCAGTACTTC. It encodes CASSVAAGQVYETQYF.

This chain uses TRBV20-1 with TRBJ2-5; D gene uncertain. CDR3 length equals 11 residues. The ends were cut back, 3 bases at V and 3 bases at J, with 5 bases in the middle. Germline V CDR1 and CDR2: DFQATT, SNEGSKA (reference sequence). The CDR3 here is CSARKEETQYF. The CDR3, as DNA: TGCAGTGCTAGGAAGGAAGAGACCCAGTACTTC.

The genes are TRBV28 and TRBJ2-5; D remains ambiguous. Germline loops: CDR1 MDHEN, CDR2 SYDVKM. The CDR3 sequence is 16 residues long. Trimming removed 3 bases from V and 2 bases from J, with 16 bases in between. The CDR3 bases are TGTGCCAGCAGTTTCGTCGGAAGGAACGTGCAAGAGACCCAGTACTTC. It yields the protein CASSFVGRNVQETQYF.

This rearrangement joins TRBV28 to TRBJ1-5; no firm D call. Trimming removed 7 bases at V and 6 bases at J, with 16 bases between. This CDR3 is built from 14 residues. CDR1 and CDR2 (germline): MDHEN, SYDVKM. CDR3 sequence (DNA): TGTGCCAGCAATCCGGTAACGGATAGTCAGCCCCAGCATTTT. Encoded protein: CASNPVTDSQPQHF.

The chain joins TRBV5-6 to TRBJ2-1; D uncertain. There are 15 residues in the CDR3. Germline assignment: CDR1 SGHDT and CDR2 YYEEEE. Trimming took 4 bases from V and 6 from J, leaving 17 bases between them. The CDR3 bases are TGTGCCAGCAGCGAGTACAAGGGTACGACCAATGAGCAGTTCTTC. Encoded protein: CASSEYKGTTNEQFF.

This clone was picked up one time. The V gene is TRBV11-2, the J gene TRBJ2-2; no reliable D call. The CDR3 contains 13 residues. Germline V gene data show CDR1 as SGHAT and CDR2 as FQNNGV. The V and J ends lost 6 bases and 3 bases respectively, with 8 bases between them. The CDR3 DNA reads TGTGCCAGCAGGGAAAGGTACACCGGGGAGCTGTTTTTT. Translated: CASRERYTGELFF.

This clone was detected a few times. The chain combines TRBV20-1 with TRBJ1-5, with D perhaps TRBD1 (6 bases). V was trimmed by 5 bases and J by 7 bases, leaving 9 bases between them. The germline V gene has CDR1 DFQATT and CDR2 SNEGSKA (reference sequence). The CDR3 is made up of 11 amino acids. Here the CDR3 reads CSAVTGQPQHF. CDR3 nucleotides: TGCAGTGCTGTAACAGGGCAGCCCCAGCATTTT.

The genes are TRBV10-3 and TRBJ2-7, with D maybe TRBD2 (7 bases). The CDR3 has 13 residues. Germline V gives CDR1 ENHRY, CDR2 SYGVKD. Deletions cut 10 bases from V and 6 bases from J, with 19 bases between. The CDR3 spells CASLGGAEGEQYF. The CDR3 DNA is TGTGCCAGCCTTGGGGGGGCCGAGGGCGAGCAGTACTTC.

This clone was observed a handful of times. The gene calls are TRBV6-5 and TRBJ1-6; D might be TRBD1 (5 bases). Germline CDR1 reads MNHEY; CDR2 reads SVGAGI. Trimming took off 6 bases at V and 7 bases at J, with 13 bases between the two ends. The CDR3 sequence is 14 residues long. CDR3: CASSSRVPNSPLHF. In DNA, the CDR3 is TGTGCCAGCAGCAGCAGGGTCCCAAATTCACCCCTCCACTTT.